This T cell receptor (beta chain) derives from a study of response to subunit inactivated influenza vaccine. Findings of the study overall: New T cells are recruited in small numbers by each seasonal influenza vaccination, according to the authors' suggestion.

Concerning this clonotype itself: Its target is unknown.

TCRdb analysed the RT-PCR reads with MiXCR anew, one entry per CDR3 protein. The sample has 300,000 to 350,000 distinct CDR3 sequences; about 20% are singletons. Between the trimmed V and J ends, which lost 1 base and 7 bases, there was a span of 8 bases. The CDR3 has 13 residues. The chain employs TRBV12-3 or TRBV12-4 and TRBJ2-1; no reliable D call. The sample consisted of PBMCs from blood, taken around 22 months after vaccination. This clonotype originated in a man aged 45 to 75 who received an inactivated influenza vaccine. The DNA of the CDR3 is TGTGCCAGCAGTTTAGGGGGTATGAATGAGCAGTTCTTC. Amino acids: CASSLGGMNEQFF.